This T cell receptor (beta chain) comes out of a study of a mutant IDH1 vaccine in newly diagnosed glioma (dated by TCRdb to about 2021). Some background on the complete study: Eight vaccinations were administered to patients in weeks 1, 3, 5, 7, 11, 15, 19 and 23, corresponding to visits V03 through V10. Vaccination began 4-6 weeks after radiotherapy alone, or alongside temozolomide cycles in the chemotherapy-containing groups. Of the approximately 29 treated patients, 62.5% were male and around 40% were female, and a mean age of 40.4 years was recorded. Prior to enrollment, standard therapy consisting of radiotherapy alone, temozolomide alone, or radiochemotherapy with temozolomide had been administered to patients, with the combination being received by most patients. Peripheral blood samples were drawn at six visits, namely V03 (baseline), V05, V07, V10, V12 and V13. For exploratory analyses, longitudinal TCRB deep sequencing was carried out in around 24 treated patients wherever samples were available. Summary of the overall study and its limitations: Pseudoprogression appeared unrelated to alterations in the top peripheral T cell clonotypes detected by TCRB sequencing. Vaccine-induced immune responses across multiple MHC alleles were detected in over 80% of patients. The authors noted that analyses of patient blood samples could not be reproduced because of sample limitations. PBMC samples for TCRB deep sequencing were selected based on availability.

From the cysteine up to the phenylalanine, the CDR3 has a length of 14 residues. Only the CDR3 portion is preserved as DNA: 42 bases, with reading frame beginning at the first base. V is shortened by 1 base, J by 3 bases, and the region joining them spans 10 bases. CDR1 and CDR2, looked up from the germline V gene, are SGHTA and FQGNSA. The method was the immunoSEQ multiplex PCR assay. Following the manufacturer's protocol, the hsTCRB Kit was used to amplify rearranged TCR beta chain sequences. TCRB libraries were sequenced on an Illumina MiSeq. For the original study's pipeline: The proprietary platform of the kit vendor was used for demultiplexing, trimming and gene mapping. TCRdb took over this immuneACCESS table, retaining in-frame rearrangements with V and J assigned. Such tables are incomplete; in checked studies, under half of the missing clones stem from an unresolved V gene, and the remainder is unexplained. That table supplies the V and J calls and clone size; D and trimming were determined from the DNA. For this sample there are under 70,000 clones; about 88% appear just once. The ten largest clonotypes hold about 7.2% of the sample.

The time point label, read with the paper, signifies: week 5, during vaccination. Every vaccine dose consisted of 300 ug of a 20-mer mutant IDH1 peptide in Montanide, administered subcutaneously together with topical imiquimod. Donors had newly diagnosed WHO grade 3 or 4 IDH1-mutant astrocytomas with loss of nuclear ATRX. The samples were drawn from NOA16, a multicentre, single-arm, open-label phase I trial in Germany that tested a mutant IDH1 peptide vaccine in humans for the first time. Genomic DNA for TCRB sequencing was extracted from EDTA blood using the DNeasy Blood and Tissue Kit. Turning to this clone: There is no known antigen for this receptor. Per-nucleotide qualities are absent, and no much larger clonotype sits a single base away.

Sequencing was performed on PBMCs, taken from a glioma patient whose treatment included an IDH1 peptide vaccine. This receptor was identified in a woman between 45 and 65 years old with glioma. This receptor chain uses TRBV7-2 and TRBJ2-7; no D gene can be assigned with confidence. The encoded CDR3 is CASSLGAGSYEQYF. The base sequence is TGTGCCAGCAGCTTAGGGGCAGGTAGCTACGAGCAGTACTTC.